The present entry profiles one T cell receptor (beta chain) with its context. Antigen specificity is unknown. Repertoires were generated with immunoSEQ multiplex PCR, while TCRdb's copy carries only in-frame clones and drops some. The table has about 680,000 clones, around 92% seen once. The sample originates from a study of shared clonotypes between healthy human individuals. Trimming took 4 bases from V and 1 from J, leaving 26 bases between them. Germline V gene data show CDR1 as SGDLS and CDR2 as YYNGEE. The CDR3 loop spans 19 amino acids. Study findings and constraints: Non-shared clonotypes were found to have lower generation probabilities than the clonotypes that were shared by all four of the sorted-subset donors. Some naive CD4 clonotypes, 4% to 6%, turned up in common across several donors. Rarefaction indicated that sorted-subset sequencing remained incomplete although depth was large. Generally, naive subsets came out with larger estimated richness than memory subsets.

Selected positively for CCR7 and CD45RO-negative, naive CD8 cells excluded terminally differentiated effector memory CD45RA+ cells. The sequence was collected from a man in his thirties or forties in good health. This chain connects TRBV9 to TRBJ1-1; D might be TRBD1 (6 bases). What was sequenced was naive CD8+ T cells sorted from blood. The CDR3 protein is CASSTGQTDWSHPNTEAFF. The CDR3 DNA reads TGTGCCAGCAGCACGGGACAAACGGATTGGTCTCATCCGAACACTGAAGCTTTCTTT.